This T cell receptor (beta chain) came from a study of CD8 T cells in ankylosing spondylitis. CDR3 length equals 15 residues. J gave up 5 bases and V 5 bases, and 7 bases lay outside the gene matches. This clonotype was seen a handful of times. The antigen is undetermined. General study points: Seemingly distinctive of ankylosing spondylitis blood was a TCR beta motif formed by eight highly homologous variants. Disease-linked clones displayed a CD8+ phenotype and appeared relatively rarely in peripheral blood. Reportedly, disease-linked clones are significantly enriched in ankylosing spondylitis patients' matched synovial fluid.

Quantitative 5'-RACE with molecular barcodes produced the TCR beta libraries. TCRdb re-analysed the 5' RACE reads in MiXCR, keeping a single row per CDR3 protein. The data contain some 840,000 distinct CDR3 sequences, around 11% of them seen just once; the ten biggest clones take up roughly 0.51%. This TCR was sampled from a male donor with ankylosing spondylitis. This rearrangement joins TRBV12-3 or TRBV12-4 to TRBJ2-5, with 11 bases lining up with TRBD1. The sequenced sample was blood, either unsorted or a sorted T cell fraction (not recorded which). CDR3 protein: CASSAWTGGLETQYF. The CDR3 DNA follows: TGTGCCAGCAGTGCCTGGACAGGGGGCCTCGAGACCCAGTACTTC.